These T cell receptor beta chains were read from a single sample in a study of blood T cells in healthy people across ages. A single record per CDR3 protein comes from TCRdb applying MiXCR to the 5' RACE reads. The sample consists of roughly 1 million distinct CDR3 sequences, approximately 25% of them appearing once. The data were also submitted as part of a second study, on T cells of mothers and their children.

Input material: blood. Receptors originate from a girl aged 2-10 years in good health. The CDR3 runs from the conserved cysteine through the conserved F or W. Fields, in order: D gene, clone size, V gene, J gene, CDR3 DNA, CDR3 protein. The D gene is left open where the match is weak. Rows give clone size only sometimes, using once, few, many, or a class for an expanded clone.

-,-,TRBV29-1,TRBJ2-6,TGCAGCGTTGGACTCTCTGGGGCCAACGTCCTGACTTTC,CSVGLSGANVLTF
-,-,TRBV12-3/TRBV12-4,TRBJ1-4,TGTGCCAGCAGTGGTTCAGGGCCCAATGAAAAACTGTTTTTT,CASSGSGPNEKLFF
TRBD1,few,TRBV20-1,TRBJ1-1,TGCAGTGCCCCGGGCAGGGGGCTCAGCACTGAAGCTTTCTTT,CSAPGRGLSTEAFF
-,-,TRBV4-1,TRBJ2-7,TGCGCCAGCAGCCGGGGGATCTGGGGGGCAGAGACCCCTACCTCCTACGAGCAGTACTTC,CASSRGIWGAETPTSYEQYF
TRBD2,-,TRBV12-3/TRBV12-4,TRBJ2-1,TGTGCCAGCAATGGTGCTAGCGGACCCAACAATGAGCAGTTCTTC,CASNGASGPNNEQFF
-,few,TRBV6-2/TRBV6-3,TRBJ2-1,TGTGCCAGCAGTTACTCGGGGGGGCCTTACGAGCAGTTCTTC,CASSYSGGPYEQFF
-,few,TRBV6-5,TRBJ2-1,TGTGCCAGCAGTTACTCCGTGACGGCCTCCTCCTACAATGAGCAGTTCTTC,CASSYSVTASSYNEQFF
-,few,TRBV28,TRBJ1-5,TGTGCCAGCATCGGCAGGGTATATAATCAGCCCCAGCATTTT,CASIGRVYNQPQHF
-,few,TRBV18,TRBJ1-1,TGTGCCAGCTCACCACGGTCTGGGGACACTGAAGCTTTCTTT,CASSPRSGDTEAFF
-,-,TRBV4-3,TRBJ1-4,TGCGCCAGCAGCCAAGCTCCTGCAGGGTTAGAGGAAAAACTGTTTTTT,CASSQAPAGLEEKLFF
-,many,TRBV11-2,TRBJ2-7,TGTGCCAGCAGGGAGACCTACGAGCAGTACTTC,CASRETYEQYF
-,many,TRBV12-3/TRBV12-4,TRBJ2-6,TGTGCCAGCAGTTTAAACTCTGGGGCCAACGTCCTGACTTTC,CASSLNSGANVLTF
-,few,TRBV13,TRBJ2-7,TGTGCCAGCAGCTTAGCCACCGAGATCGGGGGCTCCTACGAGCAGTACTTC,CASSLATEIGGSYEQYF
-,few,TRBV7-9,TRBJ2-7,TGTGCCAGCAGCTTAGCGCTTAAAGGATCCGAGCAGTACTTC,CASSLALKGSEQYF
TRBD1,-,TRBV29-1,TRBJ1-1,TGCAGCGCGGTGGGACAGCAGAACACTGAAGCTTTCTTT,CSAVGQQNTEAFF